Following are 9 T cell receptor beta chains from one sample sequenced in a study of blood T cell repertoires in COVID-19. The method was immunoSEQ multiplex PCR; TCRdb's version includes in-frame clones alone and lacks a portion of them. This sample has approximately 280,000 clones, with approximately 85% found just once. The sequenced material came from peripheral blood. These receptors came from a woman in her 70s with acute or convalescent COVID-19.

This clone was picked up one time. The rearrangement joins TRBV2 to TRBJ1-1; 10 nucleotides agree with TRBD1. Germline V CDR1 and CDR2: SNHLY, FYNNEI. The CDR3 is made up of 14 amino acids. V shed 4 bases, J shed 3 bases, and the junction held 2 bases outside the gene matches. The CDR3 is CASSGDRGYTEAFF. CDR3 in DNA: TGTGCCAGCAGTGGGGACAGGGGATACACTGAAGCTTTCTTT.

This chain uses TRBV5-1 with TRBJ2-1; 7 nucleotides agree with TRBD1. Germline CDR1 SGHRS, CDR2 YFSETQ. J was trimmed by 4 bases and V by 4 bases; bases with no gene match: 11. The CDR3 sequence is 16 residues long. CDR3 protein: CASSLNTGETYNEQFF. The CDR3 nucleotides read TGCGCCAGCAGCCTAAATACAGGGGAGACGTACAATGAGCAGTTCTTC. The full variable domain, completed using reference TRBV5-1 and TRBJ2-1, is KAGVTQTPRYLIKTRGQQVTLSCSPISGHRSVSWYQQTPGQGLQFLFEYFSETQRNKGNFPGRFSGRQFSNSRSEMNVSTLELGDSALYLCASSLNTGETYNEQFFGPGTRLTVL.

J is TRBJ1-2 and V is TRBV3-1 (or the pseudogene TRBV3-2), with 7 bases matching TRBD1. J was trimmed by 3 bases and V by 7 bases; bases with no gene match: 5. The CDR3 extends over 13 amino acids. Germline V gene sequence: CDR1 LGHDT, CDR2 YNNKEL (reference sequence). CDR3 protein: CASMGTVDYGYTF. For the CDR3, the DNA is TGTGCCAGCATGGGGACAGTCGACTATGGCTACACCTTC.

This sequence joins TRBV5-6 and TRBJ2-2, with TRBD1 matching over 9 bases. This CDR3 region has 15 residues. Germline values: CDR1 SGHDT, CDR2 YYEEEE. Germline trimming cut 0 bases from V and 7 bases from J; bases unmatched to any gene: 4. In DNA, the CDR3 is TGTGCCAGCAGCTTGGGGACAGGGGATATCGGGGAGCTGTTTTTT. This translates into CASSLGTGDIGELFF.

The rearrangement uses TRBV4-2 and TRBJ1-2; TRBD1 matches at 7 bases. Unmatched junction bases numbered 7, after V lost 3 bases and J lost 0 bases. CDR1 is LGHNA, CDR2 YNFKEQ, per germline. The CDR3 totals 16 residues. The CDR3 region has the DNA TGTGCCAGCAGCCATGTCGAGGGGGCCTCTAACTATGGCTACACCTTC. The encoded protein is CASSHVEGASNYGYTF.

The genes are TRBV9 and TRBJ2-1; 8 bases are shared with TRBD2. V lost 0 bases, J lost 6 bases, and 11 bases stayed unmatched. The CDR3 is made up of 17 amino acids. CDR1 and CDR2 from the germline V gene are SGDLS and YYNGEE. Here the CDR3 reads CASSVAMSGGPGNEQFF. CDR3 nucleotides: TGTGCCAGCAGCGTAGCTATGTCGGGGGGGCCGGGCAATGAGCAGTTCTTC.

This clone was observed a handful of times. The CDR3 spells CASSQPTGDDQPQHF. The CDR3 DNA is TGTGCCAGCAGTCAACCCACAGGGGATGATCAGCCCCAGCATTTT. The genes are TRBV6-1 and TRBJ1-5; 7 nucleotides agree with TRBD1. Germline V gene sequence: CDR1 MNHNS, CDR2 SASEGT. With V trimmed by 5 bases and J by 5 bases, 9 bases remained unmatched. The CDR3 totals 15 residues.

The chain joins TRBV19 to TRBJ2-5; 8 bases agree with TRBD2. The germline V gene has CDR1 LNHDA and CDR2 SQIVND (reference sequence). Trimming took 5 bases from V and 1 from J; bases not matched to a gene: 9. There are 16 residues in the CDR3. CDR3 loop: CASSGTSGIFQETQYF. The CDR3 DNA follows: TGTGCCAGTAGTGGAACTAGCGGAATCTTCCAAGAGACCCAGTACTTC.

This chain joins TRBV5-1 and TRBJ2-5, with a possible D match to TRBD1 (6 bases). Germline CDR1 and CDR2: SGHRS and YFSETQ. V was shortened by 4 bases and J by 3 bases, with 13 bases between the two germline ends. This CDR3 is built from 14 residues. The CDR3 sequence: CASSLQGYEETQYF. The CDR3 nucleotides are TGCGCCAGCAGCCTACAGGGCTACGAAGAGACCCAGTACTTC.